The rows below give T cell receptor beta chains drawn from one sample of a study of blood T cells in healthy people across ages. TCRdb re-derived calls from the 5' RACE reads in MiXCR, one entry per CDR3 protein. Counted here are around 820,000 distinct CDR3 sequences, roughly 25% occurring once; the ten biggest clones make up approximately 3.7%. The same data also contributed to another study, on T cells of mothers and their children.

The material sequenced was blood. Receptors were obtained from a boy younger than 18 in good health. Both conserved end residues are part of each CDR3. Fields, in order: V gene, J gene, D gene, clone size, CDR3 protein, CDR3 DNA. The D gene is left open where the match is weak. Not every row has a clone size; where given, it reads once, few, many or a size class.

>TRBV4-3|TRBJ2-7|-|few
CASSPPGQPYEQYF
TGCGCCAGCAGCCCACCGGGACAACCATACGAGCAGTACTTC
>TRBV6-2/TRBV6-3|TRBJ2-1|TRBD2|-
CASGTSVINEQFF
TGTGCCAGTGGGACTAGCGTTATCAATGAGCAGTTCTTC
>TRBV19|TRBJ2-5|-|-
CASRAPGHSQETQYF
TGTGCCAGTAGGGCTCCGGGACACTCCCAAGAGACCCAGTACTTC
>TRBV10-3|TRBJ2-1|-|-
CAISESDSYNEQFF
TGTGCCATCAGTGAGTCCGACAGCTACAATGAGCAGTTCTTC
>TRBV5-1|TRBJ2-5|-|few
CASSVDGRETQYF
TGCGCCAGCAGCGTGGACGGGCGAGAGACCCAGTACTTC
>TRBV21-1|TRBJ2-4|-|-
CASISRGAKNIQYF
TGTGCCAGCATCTCCAGGGGGGCCAAAAACATTCAGTACTTC
>TRBV28|TRBJ2-1|TRBD2|-
CASSLGGDGAVQSEQFF
TGTGCCAGCAGTTTAGGGGGGGATGGAGCGGTCCAATCTGAGCAGTTCTTC
>TRBV5-1|TRBJ2-3|TRBD1|-
CASRDNDRASDTQYF
TGCGCCAGCAGGGATAACGACAGGGCGTCAGATACGCAGTATTTT
>TRBV27|TRBJ2-7|-|-
CASSHGVSYEQYF
TGTGCCAGCAGCCACGGGGTATCCTACGAGCAGTACTTC
>TRBV28|TRBJ2-3|TRBD1|-
CAGSFLQGTDTQYF
TGTGCCGGCAGCTTTTTACAGGGGACAGATACGCAGTATTTT
>TRBV15|TRBJ2-7|-|-
CATSRVRRDSSYEQYF
TGTGCCACCAGCAGAGTTAGAAGGGATAGCTCCTACGAGCAGTACTTC
>TRBV28|TRBJ2-5|TRBD2|-
CASSFLAGGLETQYF
TGTGCCAGCAGTTTCCTAGCGGGAGGGTTAGAGACCCAGTACTTC
>TRBV4-1|TRBJ2-2|-|few
CASSQAGDNTGELFF
TGCGCCAGCAGCCAAGCCGGGGACAACACCGGGGAGCTGTTTTTT
>TRBV5-1|TRBJ2-5|-|-
CASRFGWGTQETQYF
TGCGCCAGCAGATTTGGATGGGGTACACAAGAGACCCAGTACTTC
>TRBV12-3/TRBV12-4|TRBJ2-7|TRBD2|-
CATSFGGGSSYEQYF
TGTGCCACTTCCTTTGGGGGGGGATCCTCCTACGAGCAGTACTTC
>TRBV27|TRBJ1-1|-|few
CASSLAVEGVNTEAFF
TGTGCCAGCAGTTTGGCAGTTGAGGGGGTAAACACTGAAGCTTTCTTT
>TRBV27|TRBJ2-7|TRBD2|-
CASGTNPSYEQYF
TGTGCCAGCGGGACTAACCCTTCCTACGAGCAGTACTTC
>TRBV11-2|TRBJ2-7|-|many
CASSLYRGSSYEQYF
TGTGCCAGCAGCTTATATCGGGGGAGCTCCTACGAGCAGTACTTC
>TRBV7-9|TRBJ2-5|-|-
CASSLGAGKETQYF
TGTGCCAGCAGCTTAGGGGCAGGAAAAGAGACCCAGTACTTC
>TRBV27|TRBJ2-3|-|once
CASSLRLTAFTDTQYF
TGTGCCAGCAGTTTGAGGCTCACCGCTTTCACAGATACGCAGTATTTT
>TRBV5-1|TRBJ2-4|TRBD1|-
CASSPGQGINIQYF
TGCGCCAGCAGCCCGGGACAGGGGATAAACATTCAGTACTTC
>TRBV10-3|TRBJ2-3|-|few
CAISTALAEADTQYF
TGTGCCATCAGTACCGCCCTAGCAGAGGCAGATACGCAGTATTTT
>TRBV12-3/TRBV12-4|TRBJ1-5|-|-
CASSSGTDFNSNQPQHF
TGTGCCAGCAGTTCCGGGACGGATTTTAATAGCAATCAGCCCCAGCATTTT
>TRBV18|TRBJ2-2|-|few
CASSPWDPTNTGERFF
TGTGCCAGCTCACCATGGGATCCAACGAACACCGGGGAGCGGTTTTTT
>TRBV11-2|TRBJ2-5|-|-
CASSFLQGRGETQYF
TGTGCCAGCAGCTTTTTACAGGGAAGGGGAGAGACCCAGTACTTC
>TRBV29-1|TRBJ2-7|-|-
CSVRTENYEQYF
TGCAGCGTCCGGACAGAGAACTACGAGCAGTACTTC
>TRBV12-3/TRBV12-4|TRBJ1-1|-|-
CASPGYGEAFF
TGTGCCAGCCCGGGATACGGTGAAGCTTTCTTT
>TRBV5-1|TRBJ2-3|TRBD1|few
CASTGTGGTDTQYF
TGCGCCAGCACCGGGACAGGTGGCACAGATACGCAGTATTTT
>TRBV12-3/TRBV12-4|TRBJ1-1|TRBD1|few
CASGRDRGNTEAFF
TGTGCCAGCGGCCGGGACAGGGGGAACACTGAAGCTTTCTTT
>TRBV29-1|TRBJ2-3|-|few
CSVAYNTQYF
TGCAGCGTTGCGTACAATACGCAGTATTTT
>TRBV27|TRBJ1-2|-|few
CASSLSGGLDYGYTF
TGTGCCAGCAGTTTATCAGGGGGGCTGGACTATGGCTACACCTTC
>TRBV7-9|TRBJ2-7|TRBD1|few
CASSSPDPTGSYEQYF
TGTGCCAGCAGCTCTCCTGACCCGACAGGGTCCTACGAGCAGTACTTC
>TRBV28|TRBJ1-3|-|many
CASSRGGSGNTIYF
TGTGCCAGCAGCAGAGGAGGTTCTGGAAACACCATATATTTT
>TRBV9|TRBJ1-3|-|few
CASSVTPGNTIYF
TGTGCCAGCAGCGTCACGCCAGGAAACACCATATATTTT
>TRBV28|TRBJ2-2|TRBD2|-
CASRSASGGVIWELFF
TGTGCCAGCAGGTCGGCTAGCGGGGGGGTAATCTGGGAGCTGTTTTTT
>TRBV7-8|TRBJ2-7|-|-
CASSPTGTAVREQCF
TGTGCCAGCAGCCCAACAGGGACCGCTGTGAGGGAGCAGTGCTTC
>TRBV27|TRBJ2-1|TRBD1|-
CASTLLDRGVNEQFF
TGTGCCAGCACTCTGCTGGACAGGGGAGTCAATGAGCAGTTCTTC
>TRBV3-1|TRBJ1-2|-|few
CASTHIRGANYGYTF
TGTGCCAGCACCCACATTAGAGGAGCTAACTATGGCTACACCTTC
>TRBV3-1|TRBJ2-7|-|few
CASSQEVQNEQYF
TGTGCCAGCAGCCAAGAGGTACAAAACGAGCAGTACTTC
>TRBV7-2|TRBJ2-3|TRBD2|few
CASSQLAVMGDTQYF
TGTGCCAGCAGCCAACTAGCGGTAATGGGAGATACGCAGTATTTT
>TRBV12-3/TRBV12-4|TRBJ2-2|-|few
CASSSTRPGHVPNTGELFF
TGTGCCAGCAGTTCCACCAGGCCCGGACACGTTCCGAACACCGGGGAGCTGTTTTTT
>TRBV6-2/TRBV6-3|TRBJ2-7|TRBD1|-
CASRRLTGAYYEQYF
TGTGCCAGCAGGCGCCTGACAGGGGCTTACTACGAGCAGTACTTC